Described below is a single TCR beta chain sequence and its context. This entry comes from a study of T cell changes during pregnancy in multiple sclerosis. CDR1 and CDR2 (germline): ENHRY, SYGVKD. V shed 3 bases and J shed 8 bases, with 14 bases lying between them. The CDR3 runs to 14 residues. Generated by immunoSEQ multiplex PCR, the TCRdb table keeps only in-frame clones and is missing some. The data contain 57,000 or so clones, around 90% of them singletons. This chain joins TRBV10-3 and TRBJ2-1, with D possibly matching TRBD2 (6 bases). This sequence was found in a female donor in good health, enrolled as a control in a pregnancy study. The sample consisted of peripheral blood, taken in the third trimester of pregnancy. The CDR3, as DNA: TGTGCCATCAGTGACGGGCGGGATAGCGATGAGCAGTTCTTC. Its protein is CAISDGRDSDEQFF.